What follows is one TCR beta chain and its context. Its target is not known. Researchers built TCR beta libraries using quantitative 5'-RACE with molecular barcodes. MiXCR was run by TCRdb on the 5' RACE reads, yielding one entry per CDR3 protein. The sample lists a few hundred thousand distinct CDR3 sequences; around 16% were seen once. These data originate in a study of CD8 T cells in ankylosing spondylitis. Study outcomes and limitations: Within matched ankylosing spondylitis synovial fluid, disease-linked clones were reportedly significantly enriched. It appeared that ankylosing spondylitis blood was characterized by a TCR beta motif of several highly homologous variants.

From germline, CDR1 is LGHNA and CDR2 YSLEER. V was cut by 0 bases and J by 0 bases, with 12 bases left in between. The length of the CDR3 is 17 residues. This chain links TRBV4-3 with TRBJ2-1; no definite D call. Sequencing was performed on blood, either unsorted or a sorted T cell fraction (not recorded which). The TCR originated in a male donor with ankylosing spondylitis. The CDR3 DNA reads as TGCGCCAGCAGCCAAGATCTTCCGGTAAGCTCCTACAATGAGCAGTTCTTC. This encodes CASSQDLPVSSYNEQFF.